A single sample is the source of the 23 T cell receptor beta chains below, sequenced in a study of T cells after yellow fever vaccination. TCRdb processed the 5' RACE reads anew with MiXCR; each CDR3 protein has one entry. The sample lists approximately 330,000 distinct CDR3 sequences; approximately 4% were seen once. The sequencing used PBMCs, collected 5 days after the yellow fever booster vaccination. These TCRs come from a man between 18 and 35 years old who received the YFV17D yellow fever vaccine.

This clonotype was observed at least ten times. This sequence joins TRBV11-2 and TRBJ2-5; D gene unclear. Germline V gene sequence: CDR1 SGHAT, CDR2 FQNNGV. The V end lost 1 base, the J end lost 5 bases, and 8 bases lay between the germline ends. The CDR3 spans 13 residues. CDR3 DNA: TGTGCCAGCAGCTTAGCCCCCCCCGAGACCCAGTACTTC. Protein: CASSLAPPETQYF. Full variable domain (missing parts from reference TRBV11-2 and TRBJ2-5): EAGVAQSPRYKIIEKRQSVAFWCNPISGHATLYWYQQILGQGPKLLIQFQNNGVVDDSQLPKDRFSAERLKGVDSTLKIQPAKLEDSAVYLCASSLAPPETQYFGPGTRLLVL.

This clonotype has a count of ten or more. This chain connects TRBV11-2 to TRBJ2-7, with D possibly matching TRBD1 (6 bases). The CDR3 has 12 residues. Germline V lookup: CDR1 SGHAT, CDR2 FQNNGV. The V end was cut by 5 bases, the J end by 6 bases, with 11 bases between. This CDR3 reads CASSPDSLEQYV. As DNA, the CDR3 is TGTGCCAGCAGCCCGGACAGTCTCGAGCAGTACGTC.

This clonotype was recorded a few times. The V and J genes are TRBV6-4 and TRBJ2-5; D unclear. This CDR3 spans 13 amino acids. The germline CDR1 and CDR2 sequences are MRHNA and SNTAGT. Between the trimmed V and J ends, which lost 2 bases and 5 bases, there was a span of 9 bases. CDR3 DNA sequence: TGTGCCAGCAGTGACGGCGCAAGGGAGACCCAGTACTTC. This gives the protein CASSDGARETQYF.

In this sample, this clonotype turned up many times. The chain combines TRBV12-3 or TRBV12-4 with TRBJ2-1, with 7 bases matching TRBD2. The CDR3 is made up of 15 amino acids. The J segment lost 7 bases and the V segment lost 0 bases, leaving 6 bases of the junction unmatched. CDR3 amino acids: CASSLAGTIRNEQFF. CDR3 DNA sequence: TGTGCCAGCAGTTTAGCCGGGACTATTCGAAATGAGCAGTTCTTC.

This clonotype was detected ten times or more. This chain joins TRBV5-1 and TRBJ2-5, with TRBD2 matching 12 bases. V gave up 4 bases and J gave up 5 bases; unmatched junction bases: 9. CDR3 length equals 16 residues. Per germline, CDR1 SGHRS and CDR2 YFSETQ. CDR3 nucleotide sequence: TGCGCCAGCAGCATTCGAGGTCTAGCGGGGGGGGAGACCCAGTACTTC. It specifies CASSIRGLAGGETQYF.

The table lists this clonotype with a few counts. The chain couples TRBV5-5 to TRBJ2-3; tentative D call: TRBD1 (6 bases). V lost 0 bases, J lost 7 bases, and 9 bases lay in between. The CDR3 runs 13 residues. In germline, CDR1 is SGHKS, CDR2 YYEKEE (reference sequence). The CDR3 here is CASSLEQGYTQYF. CDR3 sequence (DNA): TGTGCCAGCAGCTTGGAACAGGGCTATACGCAGTATTTT.

This clonotype was counted only a few times. The rearrangement uses TRBV5-1 and TRBJ2-3; no firm D call. The CDR3 totals 12 residues. V gave up 8 bases and J gave up 2 bases, with 9 bases separating them. Germline values: CDR1 SGHRS, CDR2 YFSETQ. DNA of the CDR3: TGCGCCAGTAGGACCCACACAGATACGCAGTATTTT. Its translation is CASRTHTDTQYF.

In its sample, this clonotype was seen a few times. The CDR3 DNA sequence: TGCGCCAGCAGCCAGCTCAGGGAAGGGTATGGCTACACCTTC. It specifies CASSQLREGYGYTF. The gene calls are TRBV4-1 and TRBJ1-2; weak D call: TRBD1 (5 bases). The germline V gene encodes CDR1 MGHRA and CDR2 YSYEKL. Trimming stripped 3 bases from V and 5 bases from J, with 13 bases between. CDR3 length: 14 residues.

This clonotype was observed many times. This sequence joins TRBV20-1 and TRBJ2-3; 10 bases line up with TRBD2. J gave up 2 bases and V 4 bases, and 6 bases lay outside the gene matches. CDR3 size: 15 residues. Germline values: CDR1 DFQATT, CDR2 SNEGSKA (reference sequence). In DNA form, the CDR3 reads TGCAGTGCTACCCCTAGCGGGGGACACACAGATACGCAGTATTTT. This translates into CSATPSGGHTDTQYF.

At least ten counts were recorded for this clonotype. This sequence joins TRBV7-2 and TRBJ2-5; D unresolved. Germline loops: CDR1 SGHTA, CDR2 FQGNSA. CDR3 length: 14 residues. Trimming shortened V by 8 bases and J by 2 bases, and 15 bases separated the two germline ends. CDR3 DNA: TGTGCCAGCTCACCCAGGTCATTGCAAGAGACCCAGTACTTC. Residues: CASSPRSLQETQYF.

At least ten counts were recorded for this clonotype. The chain has TRBV20-1 and TRBJ2-2; D is unresolved. Trimming removed 0 bases from V and 7 bases from J, with 3 bases in between. The CDR3 is 11 amino acids. The germline gives CDR1 DFQATT, CDR2 SNEGSKA (reference sequence). CDR3 residues: CSARDLGELFF. The CDR3 DNA reads TGCAGTGCTAGAGATCTCGGGGAGCTGTTTTTT.

This clonotype was recorded many times. The J gene is TRBJ2-3, the V gene TRBV30; the D gene could be TRBD1 or TRBD2 (5 bases each). V was cut by 0 bases and J by 4 bases, with 8 bases left in between. This CDR3 contains 13 residues. From germline, CDR1 is GTSNPN and CDR2 SVGIG (reference sequence). Here the CDR3 DNA reads TGTGCCTGGAGTGTTTTGGGGGCAGATACGCAGTATTTT. It yields the protein CAWSVLGADTQYF.

The rearrangement joins TRBV15 to TRBJ2-3; D possibly corresponds to TRBD2 (5 bases). The CDR3 runs to 14 residues. CDR1 is LNHNV, CDR2 YYDKDF, per germline (reference sequence). V dropped 0 bases and J dropped 4 bases, with 8 bases sitting between them. This CDR3 is CATSRDLRADTQYF. The CDR3 nucleotides read TGTGCCACCAGCAGAGATCTGCGGGCAGATACGCAGTATTTT.

This clonotype has just a few counts. The chain employs TRBV11-2 and TRBJ2-3, with 10 bases identical to TRBD1. J lost 7 bases, V lost 3 bases, and 4 bases had no gene match. Germline V gene sequence: CDR1 SGHAT, CDR2 FQNNGV. This CDR3 is built from 14 residues. The CDR3 region has the DNA TGTGCCAGCAGCTTTGGGACAGGGGCGTATACGCAGTATTTT. Protein sequence: CASSFGTGAYTQYF. The variable domain in full, completed from reference TRBV11-2 and TRBJ2-3, reads EAGVAQSPRYKIIEKRQSVAFWCNPISGHATLYWYQQILGQGPKLLIQFQNNGVVDDSQLPKDRFSAERLKGVDSTLKIQPAKLEDSAVYLCASSFGTGAYTQYFGPGTRLTVL.

This clonotype was recorded a few times. The chain employs TRBV6-1 and TRBJ2-2, with D perhaps matching TRBD2 (6 bases). Germline lookup yields CDR1 MNHNS and CDR2 SASEGT. CDR3 size: 15 residues. V was clipped by 3 bases and J by 2 bases, with 10 bases between them. CDR3 protein: CASSDARENTGELFF. The DNA for the CDR3 is TGTGCCAGCAGTGATGCGCGGGAAAACACCGGGGAGCTGTTTTTT.

This clonotype appeared a few times. The gene calls are TRBV28 and TRBJ2-7, with unresolved D. The germline CDR1 and CDR2 sequences are MDHEN and SYDVKM. The length of the CDR3 is 14 residues. Trimming removed 2 bases from V and 3 bases from J, with 11 bases in between. The CDR3 DNA is TGTGCCAGCAGTTTAACTGGGCGAGTCTACGAGCAGTACGTC. Encoded protein: CASSLTGRVYEQYV.

There are many counts of this clonotype. V is TRBV5-1 and J is TRBJ2-7, with 7 bases fitting TRBD1. The CDR3 spans 15 residues. Losses at the gene ends were 4 bases for V and 5 bases for J; bases not matched to a gene: 12. Per the germline V gene, CDR1 is SGHRS and CDR2 is YFSETQ. The DNA for the CDR3 is TGCGCCAGCAGCCCTATTGACAGGGAGCTGGACGAGCAGTACTTC. Residues: CASSPIDRELDEQYF.

This clonotype was counted a few times. The genes are TRBV20-1 and TRBJ1-1; D may be TRBD1 (6 bases). The CDR3 loop spans 13 amino acids. The germline V and J ends were trimmed by 5 bases and 4 bases, with 14 bases remaining between them. Germline-derived CDR1 and CDR2 are DFQATT and SNEGSKA (reference sequence). The CDR3 DNA is TGCAGTGCTGCCAGAGGGGGGTCCACTGAAGCTTTCTTT. Its protein is CSAARGGSTEAFF.

This chain joins TRBV27 and TRBJ1-5; TRBD1 aligns across 8 bases. The V gene's germline CDR1 is MNHEY and CDR2 SMNVEV (reference sequence). The CDR3 runs to 15 residues. The junction had 8 bases not matched to a gene; V was cut back by 5 bases and J by 5 bases. The CDR3 is CASSLRRGLDQPQHF. The CDR3 DNA is TGTGCCAGCAGTCTCCGCAGGGGGCTAGATCAGCCCCAGCATTTT.

This clonotype occurred a few times. The chain recombines TRBV30 with TRBJ1-1; D unclear. The germline CDR1 and CDR2 sequences are GTSNPN and SVGIG (reference sequence). The CDR3 consists of 13 residues. Trimming removed 0 bases from V and 1 base from J, with 6 bases in between. CDR3 in amino acids: CAWSVVGNTEAFF. CDR3 coding DNA: TGTGCCTGGAGTGTAGTGGGGAACACTGAAGCTTTCTTT. The variable domain in full, with the rest retrieved from reference TRBV30 and TRBJ1-1, is SQTIHQWPATLVQPVGSPLSLECTVEGTSNPNLYWYRQAAGRGLQLLFYSVGIGQISSEVPQNLSASRPQDRQFILSSKKLLLSDSGFYLCAWSVVGNTEAFFGQGTRLTVV.

This clonotype was counted at least ten times. The chain carries TRBV4-2 and TRBJ2-3; D possibly corresponds to TRBD1 (6 bases). Germline-derived CDR1 and CDR2 are LGHNA and YNFKEQ. The CDR3 has 16 amino acids. Trimming removed 3 bases from V and 1 base from J, with 14 bases in between. This chain's CDR3 is CASSQTGPGGTDTQYF. The DNA for the CDR3 is TGTGCCAGCAGCCAGACAGGTCCAGGGGGCACAGATACGCAGTATTTT.

This chain joins TRBV15 and TRBJ1-2; D remains unclear. The germline V and J ends were trimmed by 3 bases and 4 bases, with 9 bases remaining between them. CDR1 and CDR2 from the germline V gene are LNHNV and YYDKDF (reference sequence). This CDR3 has 13 residues. The CDR3 DNA reads as TGTGCCACCAGCAGGGATCTGGGCTATGGCTACACCTTC. Translation: CATSRDLGYGYTF.

The chain has TRBV20-1 and TRBJ2-7, with D possibly TRBD2 on 5 matching bases. CDR3 size: 11 residues. The germline V and J ends were trimmed by 6 bases and 3 bases, with 9 bases remaining between them. Germline values: CDR1 DFQATT, CDR2 SNEGSKA (reference sequence). The CDR3 DNA is TGCAGTGCGGCCCGGGACTACGAGCAGTACGTC. Its translation is CSAARDYEQYV.